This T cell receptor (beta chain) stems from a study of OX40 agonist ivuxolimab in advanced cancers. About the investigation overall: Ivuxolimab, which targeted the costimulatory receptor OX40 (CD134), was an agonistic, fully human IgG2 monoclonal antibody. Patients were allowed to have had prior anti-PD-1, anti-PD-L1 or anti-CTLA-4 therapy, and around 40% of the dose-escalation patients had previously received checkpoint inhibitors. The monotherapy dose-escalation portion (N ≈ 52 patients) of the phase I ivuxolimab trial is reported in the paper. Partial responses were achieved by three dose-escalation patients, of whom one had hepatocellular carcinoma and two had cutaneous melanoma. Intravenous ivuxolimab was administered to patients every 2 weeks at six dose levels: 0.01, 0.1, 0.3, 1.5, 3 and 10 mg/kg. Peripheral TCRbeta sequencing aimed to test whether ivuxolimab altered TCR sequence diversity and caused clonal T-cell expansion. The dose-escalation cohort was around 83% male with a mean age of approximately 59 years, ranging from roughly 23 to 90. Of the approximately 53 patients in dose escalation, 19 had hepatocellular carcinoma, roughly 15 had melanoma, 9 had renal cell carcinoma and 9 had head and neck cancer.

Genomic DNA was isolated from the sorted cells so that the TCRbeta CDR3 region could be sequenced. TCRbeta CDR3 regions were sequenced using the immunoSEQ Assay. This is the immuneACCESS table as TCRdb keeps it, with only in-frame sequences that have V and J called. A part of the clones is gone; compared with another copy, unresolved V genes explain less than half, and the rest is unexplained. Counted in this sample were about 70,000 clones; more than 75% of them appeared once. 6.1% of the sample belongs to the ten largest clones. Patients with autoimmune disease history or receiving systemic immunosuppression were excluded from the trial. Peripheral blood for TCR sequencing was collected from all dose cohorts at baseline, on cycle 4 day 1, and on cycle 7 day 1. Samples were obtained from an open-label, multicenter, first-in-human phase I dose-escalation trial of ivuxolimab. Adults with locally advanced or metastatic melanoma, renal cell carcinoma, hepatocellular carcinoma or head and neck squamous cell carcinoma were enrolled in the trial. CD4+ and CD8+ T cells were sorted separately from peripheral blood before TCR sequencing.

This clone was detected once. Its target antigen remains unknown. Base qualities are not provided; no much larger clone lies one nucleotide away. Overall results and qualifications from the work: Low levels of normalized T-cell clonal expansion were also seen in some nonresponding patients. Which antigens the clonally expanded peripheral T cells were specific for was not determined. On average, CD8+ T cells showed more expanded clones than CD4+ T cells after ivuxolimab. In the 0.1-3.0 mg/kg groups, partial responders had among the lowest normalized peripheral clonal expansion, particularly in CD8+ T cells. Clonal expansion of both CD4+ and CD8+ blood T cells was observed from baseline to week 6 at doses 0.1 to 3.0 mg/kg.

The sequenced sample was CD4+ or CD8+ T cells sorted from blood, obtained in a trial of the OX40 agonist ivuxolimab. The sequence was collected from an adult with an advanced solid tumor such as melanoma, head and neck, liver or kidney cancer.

The nucleotides are TGTGCCTGGACCAACCCGGGACTAGCGGGAGGGCCTAACTACAATGAGCAGTTCTTC. The translation is CAWTNPGLAGGPNYNEQFF. This receptor chain uses TRBV30 and TRBJ2-1, with 16 bases aligning to TRBD2. Taken from cysteine to phenylalanine, the CDR3 has 19 residues. The CDR3 DNA has 57 bases and is translated from base 1. The junction shows trimming of 4 bases on V and 3 bases on J, and the gene matches do not reach 12 bases of it. CDR1 and CDR2 (GTSNPN, SVGIG) derive from the germline V gene (reference sequence).